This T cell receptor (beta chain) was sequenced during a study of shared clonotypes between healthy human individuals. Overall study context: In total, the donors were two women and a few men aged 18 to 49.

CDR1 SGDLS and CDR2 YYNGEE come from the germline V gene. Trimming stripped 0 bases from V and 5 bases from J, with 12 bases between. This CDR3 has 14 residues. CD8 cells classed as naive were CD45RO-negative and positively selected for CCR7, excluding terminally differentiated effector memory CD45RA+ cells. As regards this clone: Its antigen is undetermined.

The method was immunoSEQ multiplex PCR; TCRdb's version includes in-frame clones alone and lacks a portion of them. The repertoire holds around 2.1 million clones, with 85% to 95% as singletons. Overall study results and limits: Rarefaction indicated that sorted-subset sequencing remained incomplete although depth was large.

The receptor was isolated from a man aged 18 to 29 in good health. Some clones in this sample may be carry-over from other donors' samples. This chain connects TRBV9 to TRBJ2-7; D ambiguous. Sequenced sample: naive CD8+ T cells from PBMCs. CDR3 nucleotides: TGTGCCAGCAGCGTAGAGGCTAGAATCCACGAGCAGTACTTC. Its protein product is CASSVEARIHEQYF.